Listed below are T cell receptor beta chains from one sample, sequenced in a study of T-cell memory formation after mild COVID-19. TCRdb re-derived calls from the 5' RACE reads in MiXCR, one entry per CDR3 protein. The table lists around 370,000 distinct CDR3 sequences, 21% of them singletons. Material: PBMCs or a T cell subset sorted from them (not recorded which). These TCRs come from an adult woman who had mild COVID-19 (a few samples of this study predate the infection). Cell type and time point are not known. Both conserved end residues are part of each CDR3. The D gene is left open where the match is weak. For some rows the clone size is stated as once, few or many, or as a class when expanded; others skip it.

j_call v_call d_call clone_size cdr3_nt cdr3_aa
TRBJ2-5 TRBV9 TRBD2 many TGTGCCAGCAGCGTAGAGGCTAGCGGGAGGGAGACCCAGTACTTC CASSVEASGRETQYF
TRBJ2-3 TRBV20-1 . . TGCAGTGCCGTCCCGGGCCGGGGGCTAACAGATACGCAGTATTTT CSAVPGRGLTDTQYF
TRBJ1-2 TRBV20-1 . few TGCAGTGCTAGTACGGGGAAACAGGGTGGCGCTTTTGCTGGCTACACCTTC CSASTGKQGGAFAGYTF
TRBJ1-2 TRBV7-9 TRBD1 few TGTGCCAGCAGCCCAGGGGGACAGGGGAACTATGGCTACACCTTC CASSPGGQGNYGYTF
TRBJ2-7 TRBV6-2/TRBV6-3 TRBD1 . TGTGCCAGCAGTCGACAGGGGGCTAGCGAGCAGTACTTC CASSRQGASEQYF
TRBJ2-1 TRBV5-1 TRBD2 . TGCGCCAGCAGGTGGACTAGCGGGGGGGACAATGAGCAGTTCTTC CASRWTSGGDNEQFF
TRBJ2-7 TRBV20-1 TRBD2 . TGCAGTGCTAGTGGAGGGACTAGCGGGGGCCTTCTCGCCAACGAGCAGTACTTC CSASGGTSGGLLANEQYF
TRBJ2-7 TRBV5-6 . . TGTGCCAGCAGCTTCGATCAGACCTACGAGCAGTACTTC CASSFDQTYEQYF
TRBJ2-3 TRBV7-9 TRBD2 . TGTGCCAGCAGTGGACTAGCGGGAGTATTAGATACGCAGTATTTT CASSGLAGVLDTQYF
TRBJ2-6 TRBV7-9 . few TGTGCCAGCAGCTTAGAGGCTAGCGCCCGGGTGGCTTTC CASSLEASARVAF
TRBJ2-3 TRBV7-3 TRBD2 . TGTGCCAGCAGCTCCCCGACTAGCGGGGTGGATACGCAGTATTTT CASSSPTSGVDTQYF
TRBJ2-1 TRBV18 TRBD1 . TGTGCCAGCTCACCACCGGACAGGGAACACGGTGAGCAGTTCTTC CASSPPDREHGEQFF
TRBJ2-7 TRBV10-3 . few TGTGCCATCAGTGGGAACCACGGACAGAACGAGCAGTACTTC CAISGNHGQNEQYF
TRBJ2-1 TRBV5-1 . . TGCGCCAGCAACGAGCCAGGGCGCAATGAGCAGTTCTTC CASNEPGRNEQFF
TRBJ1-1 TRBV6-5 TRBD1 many TGTGCCAGCAGTGCGGACAGGGGGCTAAACACTGAAGCTTTCTTT CASSADRGLNTEAFF
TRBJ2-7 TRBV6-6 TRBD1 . TGTGCCAGCAGTTACAGTGTGAGGGACAGGGACCTCTACGAGCAGTACTTC CASSYSVRDRDLYEQYF
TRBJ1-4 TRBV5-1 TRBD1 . TGCTCCAGCAGCACCGGGACAGAGCCTGAAAAACTGTTTTTT CSSSTGTEPEKLFF
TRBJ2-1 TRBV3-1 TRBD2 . TGTGCCAGCAGTCGCGAGTCGGGGGGGCGCCCCTACAATGAGCAGTTCTTC CASSRESGGRPYNEQFF
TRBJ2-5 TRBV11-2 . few TGTGCCAGCAGCTTAGAACCGGGGAAGACCCAGTACTTC CASSLEPGKTQYF
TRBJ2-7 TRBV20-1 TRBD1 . TGCAGTGCTAGCGGGACAGGGAAACCCTACGAGCAGTACTTC CSASGTGKPYEQYF
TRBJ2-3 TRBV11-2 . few TGTGCCAGCAGCCCCTTACTAGCCACAGATACGCAGTATTTT CASSPLLATDTQYF
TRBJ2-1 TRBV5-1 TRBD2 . TGCGCCAGCAGCTTGGCCATAGGCGGGGGGGCCGGGGATGAGCAGTTCTTC CASSLAIGGGAGDEQFF
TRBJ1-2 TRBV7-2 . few TGTGCCAGCAGCACGGGACAACGTGGCTACACCTTC CASSTGQRGYTF
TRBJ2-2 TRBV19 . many TGTGCCAGTAGTTGGAGGGTGGCCGGGGAGCTGTTTTTT CASSWRVAGELFF
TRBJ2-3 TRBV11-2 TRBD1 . TGTGCCAGCAGAAGGACAGGGCAGACGTCAGATACGCAGTATTTT CASRRTGQTSDTQYF
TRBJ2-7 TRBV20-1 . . TGCAGTGCCAACAGGGAGGGTTCCTACGAGCAGTACTTC CSANREGSYEQYF
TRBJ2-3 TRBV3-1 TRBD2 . TGTGCCAGCAGCCCCACAGGACTAGCGGGGACAGATACGCAGTATTTT CASSPTGLAGTDTQYF
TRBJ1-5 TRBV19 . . TGTGCCAGTAGTATCGACAGTGGCCGTGGCAATCAGCCCCAGCATTTT CASSIDSGRGNQPQHF
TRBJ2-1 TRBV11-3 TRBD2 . TGTGCCAGCACCACTCAGGGACTAGCGATTGAGCAGTTCTTC CASTTQGLAIEQFF
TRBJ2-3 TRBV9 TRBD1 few TGTGCCAGCAGCACTCGGGACAGGGTGGAGGGCACAGATACGCAGTATTTT CASSTRDRVEGTDTQYF
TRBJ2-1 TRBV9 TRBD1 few TGTGCCAGCAGCCCTGACCGGGACAGAACCTACAATGAGCAGTTCTTC CASSPDRDRTYNEQFF
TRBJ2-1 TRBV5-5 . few TGTGCCAGCAACCTACCCCTCAGGTGGAATGAGCAGTTCTTC CASNLPLRWNEQFF
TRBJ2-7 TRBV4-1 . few TGCGCCAGCAGCCAAGGGACGGGGGAAGGCTACGAGCAGTACTTC CASSQGTGEGYEQYF
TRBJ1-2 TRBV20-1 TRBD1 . TGCAGTGCTAGAGGACAGGGAGGAGGCTACACCTTC CSARGQGGGYTF
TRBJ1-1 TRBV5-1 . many TGCGCCAGCAGCTTGGGCCGTGAAGCTTTCTTT CASSLGREAFF
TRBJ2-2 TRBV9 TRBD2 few TGTGCCAGCAGCGCAGGACTAGTCCCCCCCGGGGAGCTGTTTTTT CASSAGLVPPGELFF
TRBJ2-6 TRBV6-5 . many TGTGCCAGCAGTTACGAGTGGACTGGGGCCAACGTCCTGACTTTC CASSYEWTGANVLTF
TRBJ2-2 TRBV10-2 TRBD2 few TGCGCCAGATCTAGCGGGGGGGCCGTGGACACCGGGGAGCTGTTTTTT CARSSGGAVDTGELFF
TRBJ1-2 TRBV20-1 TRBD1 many TGCAGTGCTAGAGATATGGGACAGAGCCCGTATGGCTACACCTTC CSARDMGQSPYGYTF
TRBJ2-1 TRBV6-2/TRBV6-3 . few TGTGCCAGCAAAAACCGGGTTAATGAGCAGTTCTTC CASKNRVNEQFF
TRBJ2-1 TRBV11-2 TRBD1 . TGTGCCAGCAGCTCCCCCGGACAGGGGTTCGATGAGCAGTTCTTC CASSSPGQGFDEQFF
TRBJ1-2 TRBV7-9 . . TGTGCCAGCAGCTTATCGAGCCTTATGTTCAGGAACCTTAACTATGGCTACACCTTC CASSLSSLMFRNLNYGYTF
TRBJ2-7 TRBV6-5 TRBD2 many TGTGCCAGCATGGCGGGGGGCTCCTTCTACGAGCAGTACTTC CASMAGGSFYEQYF
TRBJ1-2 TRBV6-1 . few TGTGCCAGCAGTGAAGATGGGGTTACGGGTGGCTACACCTTC CASSEDGVTGGYTF
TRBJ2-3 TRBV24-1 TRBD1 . TGTGCCACCAGTGATCGGGACAGGGCAACAGATACGCAGTATTTT CATSDRDRATDTQYF
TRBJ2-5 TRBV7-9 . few TGTGCCAGCATCCGTATAACCCAGGCGGAGACCCAGTACTTC CASIRITQAETQYF
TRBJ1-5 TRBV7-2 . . TGTGCCAGCAGCGGGGTGAGCAATCAGCCCCAGCATTTT CASSGVSNQPQHF
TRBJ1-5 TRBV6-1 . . TGTGCCAGCAGAAAGGACCTCAGCAATCAGCCCCAGCATTTT CASRKDLSNQPQHF
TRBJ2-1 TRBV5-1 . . TGCGCCAGCAGCTTGGCCGAGTCCCGGTGGAGTGAGCAGTTCTTC CASSLAESRWSEQFF
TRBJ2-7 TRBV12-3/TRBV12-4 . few TGTGCCAGCAGTTCGAACAGGGATCGGACCTACGAGCAGTACTTC CASSSNRDRTYEQYF
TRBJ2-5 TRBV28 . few TGTGCCAGCAGTTCGGGGCTGGGGACCCAGTACTTC CASSSGLGTQYF
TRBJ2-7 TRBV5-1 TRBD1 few TGCGCCAGCAGCTGGACAGGGGAATTTTACGAGCAGTACTTC CASSWTGEFYEQYF
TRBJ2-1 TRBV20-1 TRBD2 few TGCAGTCTTAGCGGGAGTACCTACAATGAGCAGTTCTTC CSLSGSTYNEQFF
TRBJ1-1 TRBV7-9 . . TGTGCCAGCAGCTTCACTGATAACACTGAAGCTTTCTTT CASSFTDNTEAFF
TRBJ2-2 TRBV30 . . TGTGCCTGGAGTGCCAGGGGGGCCGGGGAGCTGTTTTTT CAWSARGAGELFF
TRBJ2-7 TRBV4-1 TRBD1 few TGCGCCAGCAGCCAGACAGGGTCTGGCTCCTACGAGCAGTACTTC CASSQTGSGSYEQYF
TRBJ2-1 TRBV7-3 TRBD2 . TGTGCCAGCAGGGGAGCGGGGGCCACTGAGCAGTTCTTC CASRGAGATEQFF
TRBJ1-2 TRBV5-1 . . TGCGCCAGCAGCTTGGACAGCGACTATGGCTACACCTTC CASSLDSDYGYTF
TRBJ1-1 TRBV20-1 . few TGCAGTGCTAGAGATCTGAGCAGGGAAAGAGAGACTGAAGCTTTCTTT CSARDLSRERETEAFF
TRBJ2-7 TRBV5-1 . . TGCGCCAGCAGCTTGGCAAAGGGCGTAGGCGAGCAGTACTTC CASSLAKGVGEQYF